Reported below is one TCR beta chain. These data belong to a study of blood T cell repertoires in COVID-19. Original processing notes: Amplification of reference gene primers was used by the study to estimate nucleated cell counts. The protocol was immunoSEQ multiplex PCR, while the TCRdb copy is restricted to in-frame clones and leaves out a portion. The DNA gave D and trimming, while V, J and clone size come from that table. The sample yields about 480,000 clones, 70% to 90% seen once. The CDR3 extends over 13 amino acids. Between the trimmed V and J ends, which lost 3 bases and 6 bases, there was a span of 12 bases. Germline V gene lookup returns CDR1 LGHNA and CDR2 YSLEER.

The sequence came from a woman aged 40 to 49 who had recovered from COVID-19. Sample: PBMCs or T cells enriched from blood (not recorded which). The rearrangement links TRBV4-3 to TRBJ2-7; a possible D gene is TRBD1 (6 bases). The CDR3 DNA reads TGCGCCAGCAGCCACACCACAGGGAGCGAGCAGTACTTC. As protein: CASSHTTGSEQYF.